The 2 T cell receptor beta chains reported below all come from one sample, sequenced in a study of OX40 agonist ivuxolimab in advanced cancers. Clones were read by immunoSEQ multiplex PCR, and TCRdb kept only the in-frame ones, dropping some. The sample lists over 65,000 clones; about 92% were seen once. The sequencing used CD4+ or CD8+ T cells sorted from blood, collected in a trial of the OX40 agonist ivuxolimab. The receptors here all came from an adult with an advanced solid tumor such as melanoma, head and neck, liver or kidney cancer.

The genes are TRBV7-2 and TRBJ2-7; D is unclear. Trimming removed 1 base from V and 4 bases from J, with 8 bases in between. Germline V gene lookup returns CDR1 SGHTA and CDR2 FQGNSA. The CDR3 extends over 13 amino acids. CDR3 nucleotides: TGTGCCAGCAGCTTAGTTCTCCTTTACGAGCAGTACTTC. This codes for CASSLVLLYEQYF. Based on the CDR3 plus reference TRBV7-2 and TRBJ2-7, the full variable domain is GAGVSQSPSNKVTEKGKDVELRCDPISGHTALYWYRQSLGQGLEFLIYFQGNSAPDKSGLPSDRFSAERTGGSVSTLTIQRTQQEDSAVYLCASSLVLLYEQYFGPGTRLTVT.

This clone was seen once. The V gene is TRBV7-2, the J gene TRBJ1-3; 7 bases are shared with TRBD1. CDR3 length: 16 residues. With 0 bases clipped from V and 0 bases from J, the junction kept 2 bases outside the gene matches. CDR1 is SGHTA, CDR2 FQGNSA, per germline. CDR3 residues: CASSLAGTASGNTIYF. The CDR3 DNA reads as TGTGCCAGCAGCTTAGCTGGGACAGCCTCTGGAAACACCATATATTTT.